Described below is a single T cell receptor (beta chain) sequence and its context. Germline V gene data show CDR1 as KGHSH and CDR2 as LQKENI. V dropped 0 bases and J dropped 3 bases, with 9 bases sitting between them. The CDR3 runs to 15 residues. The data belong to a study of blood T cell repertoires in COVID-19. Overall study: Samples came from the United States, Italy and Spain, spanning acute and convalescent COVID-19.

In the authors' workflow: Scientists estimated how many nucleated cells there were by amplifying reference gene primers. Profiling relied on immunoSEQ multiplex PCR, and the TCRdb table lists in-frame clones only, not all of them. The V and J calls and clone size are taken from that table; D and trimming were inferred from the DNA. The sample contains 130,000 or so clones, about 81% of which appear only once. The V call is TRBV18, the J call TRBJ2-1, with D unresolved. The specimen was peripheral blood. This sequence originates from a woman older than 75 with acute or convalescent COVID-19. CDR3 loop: CASSPPINFYNEQFF. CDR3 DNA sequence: TGTGCCAGCTCACCACCGATAAACTTCTACAATGAGCAGTTCTTC.